This T cell receptor beta chain was identified during a study of Ad26.COV2.S vaccination and SARS-CoV-2 variants. The treatment: around 19 received Ad26.COV2.S at low or high dose, single or two shots; a few received placebo; per-sample allocation not given. Specimen acquisition occurred on day 63 following the initial vaccine or placebo injection. What was given as vaccine was an Ad26 vector encoding Wuhan-strain SARS-CoV-2 spike. The table came from immunoSEQ multiplex PCR; TCRdb's copy has only in-frame clones and leaves some out. The sample includes a few hundred thousand clones, 70% to 90% seen only once; the top ten take about 3.6%. V lost 0 bases and J lost 4; bases outside the gene matches: 5. This CDR3 has 15 residues. The V gene's germline CDR1 is SGHRS and CDR2 YFSETQ.

The sample was peripheral blood, taken in a trial of Ad26.COV2.S vaccine versus placebo. This receptor was identified in a person aged 18-60 years who received the Ad26.COV2.S COVID-19 vaccine or a placebo. This chain connects TRBV5-1 to TRBJ2-3; 7 positions match TRBD2. CDR3 sequence reads: CASSLARLAADTQYF. CDR3 sequence (DNA): TGCGCCAGCAGCTTGGCCCGGCTAGCGGCAGATACGCAGTATTTT.